These 17 T cell receptor beta chains originate from one sample sequenced in a study of blood T cell repertoires in COVID-19. Using immunoSEQ multiplex PCR, the repertoire was profiled, and TCRdb retains in-frame clones only, with some absent. The sample contains approximately 180,000 clones, around 85% of which appear only once. The sample comprised peripheral blood. The receptor source for this set is an older person with COVID-19, enrolled during active disease.

The CDR3 spells CASVRTSTTDTQYF. CDR3 DNA sequence: TGTGCCAGCGTTCGGACTAGTACAACAGATACGCAGTATTTT. The J gene is TRBJ2-3, the V gene TRBV2; 7 positions agree with TRBD2. The V gene's germline CDR1 is SNHLY and CDR2 FYNNEI. This CDR3 is built from 14 residues. The V segment lost 8 bases and the J segment 3 bases; nucleotides outside the gene matches: 8.

This sequence joins TRBV6-2 or TRBV6-3 and TRBJ2-4; TRBD2 might be the D (6 bases). The germline V gene has CDR1 MNHEY and CDR2 SVGEGT. The germline V and J ends were trimmed by 6 bases and 6 bases, with 15 bases remaining between them. The CDR3 covers 14 residues. The CDR3 here is CASSQRALGNIQYF. In DNA form, the CDR3 reads TGTGCCAGCAGCCAGCGGGCCCTCGGAAACATTCAGTACTTC.

The CDR3 DNA reads TGTGCCAGCAGCTTCCGACAGGGAAGCGGGCACACTGAAGCTTTCTTT. Translation gives CASSFRQGSGHTEAFF. The rearrangement links TRBV7-9 to TRBJ1-1, with 7 bases aligning to TRBD1. Germline CDR1 reads SEHNR; CDR2 reads FQNEAQ (reference sequence). The CDR3 covers 16 residues. Trimming took 3 bases from V and 3 from J; bases not matched to a gene: 10.

The V gene is TRBV19, the J gene TRBJ2-7; possibly TRBD1 for D (6 bases). This CDR3 is 13 amino acids long. Germline V gene data show CDR1 as LNHDA and CDR2 as SQIVND (reference sequence). V was cut by 6 bases and J by 7 bases, with 16 bases left in between. CDR3: CASSKGHPGEQYF. Here the CDR3 DNA reads TGTGCCAGTAGCAAGGGACACCCAGGGGAGCAGTACTTC.

V and J are TRBV28 and TRBJ2-1, with 8 bases aligning to TRBD1. J was trimmed by 4 bases and V by 10 bases; bases with no gene match: 12. Germline CDR1 is MDHEN and CDR2 is SYDVKM. The CDR3 is made up of 15 amino acids. In nucleotides, the CDR3 is TGTGCCACTCGACAGGGGTGGAATTCGTACAATGAGCAGTTCTTC. Amino acid sequence: CATRQGWNSYNEQFF.

The CDR3 region is CASSLDVPSGPYEQYF. CDR3 nucleotides: TGTGCCAGCAGCTTAGATGTCCCTAGCGGTCCCTACGAGCAGTACTTC. The chain uses TRBV11-2 and TRBJ2-7, with TRBD2 matching 7 bases. V shed 0 bases and J 2 bases; nucleotides not matched to a gene: 7. Germline CDR1 reads SGHAT; CDR2 reads FQNNGV. The CDR3 consists of 16 residues. Drawing the rest from reference TRBV11-2 and TRBJ2-7, the complete variable domain is EAGVAQSPRYKIIEKRQSVAFWCNPISGHATLYWYQQILGQGPKLLIQFQNNGVVDDSQLPKDRFSAERLKGVDSTLKIQPAKLEDSAVYLCASSLDVPSGPYEQYFGPGTRLTVT.

The gene calls are TRBV7-8 and TRBJ2-5; 11 bases are shared with TRBD2. This CDR3 comprises 15 residues. The germline V gene encodes CDR1 SGHVS and CDR2 FQNEAQ. V shed 5 bases, J shed 3 bases, and the junction held 5 bases outside the gene matches. The CDR3 bases are TGTGCCAGCAGCCCCGGGGGACTAGCGGAAGAGACCCAGTACTTC. Protein sequence: CASSPGGLAEETQYF. Complete variable domain (other parts from reference TRBV7-8 and TRBJ2-5): GAGVSQSPRYKVAKRGQDVALRCDPISGHVSLFWYQQALGQGPEFLTYFQNEAQLDKSGLPSDRFFAERPEGSVSTLKIQRTQQEDSAVYLCASSPGGLAEETQYFGPGTRLLVL.

This clone was picked up one time. The chain is built from TRBV10-3 and TRBJ2-1, with D perhaps TRBD2 (6 bases). The CDR3 contains 13 residues. Trimming cost V 6 bases and J 7 bases, with 13 bases left between them. Germline assignment: CDR1 ENHRY and CDR2 SYGVKD. CDR3 in amino acids: CAISGTYGNEQFF. As DNA, the CDR3 is TGTGCCATCAGCGGGACTTACGGTAATGAGCAGTTCTTC.

This chain connects TRBV28 to TRBJ1-6; TRBD1 matches at 7 bases. The CDR3 is 18 residues long. The V and J ends lost 3 bases and 9 bases, in that order; junction bases with no gene match: 17. Germline V gene sequence: CDR1 MDHEN, CDR2 SYDVKM. In nucleotides, the CDR3 is TGTGCCAGCAGTTTCGTCTGGACAGGAAAGTCTCTGGGTTCACCCCTCCACTTT. Amino acid sequence: CASSFVWTGKSLGSPLHF.

In its sample, this clone was seen a few times. The CDR3 coding sequence is TGTGCCAGCGGGGACTCCCTATACTCGAAAGAATATCTCTACGAGCAGTACTTC. Its protein is CASGDSLYSKEYLYEQYF. The chain uses TRBV7-2 and TRBJ2-7, with D possibly matching TRBD2 (6 bases). With 8 bases removed from V and 3 bases from J, the gap between germline ends came to 29 bases. Germline-derived CDR1 and CDR2 are SGHTA and FQGNSA. The CDR3 covers 18 residues.

V usage is TRBV5-1 and J usage is TRBJ1-2, with D maybe TRBD1 (5 bases). V shed 3 bases and J shed 6 bases, with 9 bases lying between them. This CDR3 spans 12 amino acids. Germline CDR1 and CDR2: SGHRS and YFSETQ. The CDR3 here is CASSYNRNGYTF. The CDR3 DNA reads TGCGCCAGCAGCTACAACAGGAATGGCTACACCTTC.

Regarding this clone: This CDR3 is also generated by other DNA sequences in the sample. This chain joins TRBV20-1 and TRBJ2-7; D possibly corresponds to TRBD1 (5 bases). V was cut by 6 bases and J by 2 bases, with 8 bases left in between. The CDR3 is made up of 11 amino acids. Germline-derived CDR1 and CDR2 are DFQATT and SNEGSKA (reference sequence). Here the CDR3 reads CSARQTYEQYF. In DNA form, the CDR3 reads TGCAGTGCCCGACAGACCTACGAGCAGTACTTC.

The rearrangement links TRBV28 to TRBJ2-5, with 8 bases identical to TRBD2. Germline lookup yields CDR1 MDHEN and CDR2 SYDVKM. The CDR3 extends over 15 amino acids. Trimming cost V 5 bases and J 2 bases; bases outside gene matches: 7. CDR3 nucleotide sequence: TGTGCCAGCAGTAAACTAGCGGCCCCTCAAGAGACCCAGTACTTC. This gives the protein CASSKLAAPQETQYF. Complete variable domain (other parts from reference TRBV28 and TRBJ2-5): DVKVTQSSRYLVKRTGEKVFLECVQDMDHENMFWYRQDPGLGLRLIYFSYDVKMKEKGDIPEGYSVSREKKERFSLILESASTNQTSMYLCASSKLAAPQETQYFGPGTRLLVL.

The chain employs TRBV3-1 (or the pseudogene TRBV3-2) and TRBJ1-3; maybe TRBD1 (6 bases). With 0 bases removed from V and 5 bases from J, the gap between germline ends came to 14 bases. CDR1 is LGHDT and CDR2 is YNNKEL in the germline V gene (reference sequence). The CDR3 consists of 16 residues. This CDR3 is CASSQDIQGTRNTIYF. Here the CDR3 DNA reads TGTGCCAGCAGCCAAGATATACAGGGAACCCGAAACACCATATATTTT.

This clone appeared a few times. The genes are TRBV27 and TRBJ2-1, with 7 nucleotides matching TRBD2. Per the germline V gene, CDR1 is MNHEY and CDR2 is SMNVEV (reference sequence). This CDR3 contains 14 residues. V shed 5 bases and J 7 bases; nucleotides not matched to a gene: 8. For the CDR3, the DNA is TGTGCCAGCAGTCTCAAACCGCGGGGGAATGAGCAGTTCTTC. Protein: CASSLKPRGNEQFF.

There are a few counts of this clone. The CDR3 DNA sequence: TGTGCCAGCAGCTTAGAGACCAGGGGAGCCGGGGAGCTGTTTTTT. It codes for CASSLETRGAGELFF. This chain links TRBV7-9 with TRBJ2-2; D might be TRBD1 (6 bases). CDR1 and CDR2 from the germline V gene are SEHNR and FQNEAQ (reference sequence). This CDR3 region has 15 residues. Trimming shortened V by 1 base and J by 6 bases, and 12 bases separated the two germline ends.

This chain uses TRBV9 with TRBJ1-3; tentative D call: TRBD1 (6 bases). The ends were cut back, 1 base at V and 1 base at J, with 9 bases in the middle. CDR1 is SGDLS and CDR2 is YYNGEE in the germline V gene. This CDR3 contains 15 residues. CDR3 amino acids: CASSVTQGSGNTIYF. The CDR3 DNA is TGTGCCAGCAGCGTAACACAGGGATCTGGAAACACCATATATTTT.